This T cell receptor beta chain emerged from a study of cytomegalovirus exposure and HLA in healthy donors. Study-wide findings and caveats: Usually a TCR sequence was rare, but some public TCRs were found in many donors. A few CMV-associated chains were confirmed in vitro to be specific for CMV antigens.

The V and J ends lost 2 bases and 1 base respectively, with 8 bases between them. The CDR3 runs to 15 residues. Germline assignment: CDR1 LNHDA and CDR2 SQIVND (reference sequence). In the PCR, 60 Vbeta and 13 Jbeta primers were used. Under the authors' procedure: Counted up in a later analysis, unique TCR beta chains came to some 80 million, with around 9.9 million shared. The protocol was immunoSEQ multiplex PCR, while the TCRdb copy is restricted to in-frame clones and leaves out a portion. From that table come the V and J calls and clone size; the DNA was used to work out D and trimming. The table shows fewer than 110,000 clones, with around 75% occurring only once. Regarding this clone: The antigen is unknown.

Healthy bone marrow donors supplied every sample. Sequencing used PBMCs. The TCR sequence derives from a man in his fifties in good health and CMV-seronegative. The chain joins TRBV19 to TRBJ2-2; D might be TRBD1 (6 bases). The CDR3 spells CASSILGQNTGELFF. CDR3 nucleotides: TGTGCCAGTAGTATACTGGGACAGAACACCGGGGAGCTGTTTTTT.